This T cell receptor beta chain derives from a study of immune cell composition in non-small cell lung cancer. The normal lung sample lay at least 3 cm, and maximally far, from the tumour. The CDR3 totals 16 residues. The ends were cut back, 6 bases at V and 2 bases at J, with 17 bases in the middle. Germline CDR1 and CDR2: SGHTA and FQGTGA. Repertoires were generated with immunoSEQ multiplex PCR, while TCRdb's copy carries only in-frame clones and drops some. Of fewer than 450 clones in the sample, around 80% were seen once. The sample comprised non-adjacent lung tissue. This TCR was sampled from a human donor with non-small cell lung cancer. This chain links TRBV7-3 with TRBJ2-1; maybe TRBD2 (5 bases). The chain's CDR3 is CASSMEEAGPYNEQFF. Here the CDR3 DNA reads TGTGCCAGCAGTATGGAGGAAGCTGGGCCCTACAATGAGCAGTTCTTC.